This T cell receptor beta chain emerged from a study of shared clonotypes between healthy human individuals. Notes on the study in general: For naive CD4 cells, 4% to 5% of clonotypes were shared across a few donors. Across subsets, estimated richness was generally greater for naive than for memory populations.

Note on this clone: What it binds is unknown.

The test was conducted at deep level. Here immunoSEQ multiplex PCR was the method, and the copy in TCRdb shows in-frame clones only, minus some. The table records approximately 640,000 clones, about two thirds of them present only once. The clonotype originates from a woman in her twenties or thirties in good health. Sequenced sample: memory CD4+ T cells sorted from blood. Regarding subset: CD45RA-negative fraction.

CDR3 coding DNA: TGTGCCAGCAGCTTAGTTTCGACCGCCGGTGGCTACACCTTC. Its translation is CASSLVSTAGGYTF. The gene calls are TRBV7-9 and TRBJ1-2; D is unclear. CDR3 length: 14 residues. From germline, CDR1 is SEHNR and CDR2 FQNEAQ (reference sequence). V was clipped by 1 base and J by 7 bases, with 13 bases between them.